One and the same sample provided the 31 T cell receptor beta chains below, sequenced in a study of radiation and T cells in renal cell carcinoma. TCRdb keeps only in-frame clones here, not all; method: immunoSEQ multiplex PCR. Among 55,000 to 65,000 clones listed, 60% to 85% were seen once. Time point defined: baseline pretreatment blood. The treatment was: 15 Gy SBRT to primary tumor, nephrectomy 4 weeks later. This material consisted of blood, taken from a patient whose treatment included radiotherapy and nephrectomy. All receptors derive from a man between 60 and 75 years old with renal cell carcinoma.

The chain recombines TRBV7-9 with TRBJ2-1; D remains ambiguous. Germline lookup yields CDR1 SEHNR and CDR2 FQNEAQ (reference sequence). V lost 0 bases and J lost 9, with 6 bases in between. This CDR3 has 12 amino acids. This chain's CDR3 is CASSLASGEQFF. CDR3 DNA sequence: TGTGCCAGCAGCTTAGCCTCGGGTGAGCAGTTCTTC. Supplemented by reference TRBV7-9 and TRBJ2-1, the full variable domain reads DTGVSQNPRHKITKRGQNVTFRCDPISEHNRLYWYRQTLGQGPEFLTYFQNEAQLEKSRLLSDRFSAERPKGSFSTLEIQRTEQGDSAMYLCASSLASGEQFFGPGTRLTVL.

V gene TRBV7-6 combines with J gene TRBJ1-1, with D hard to call. Germline CDR1 SGHVS, CDR2 FNYEAQ. The CDR3 runs 14 residues. Trimming cost V 7 bases and J 1 base, with 13 bases left between them. The CDR3 sequence is CASTEEPANTEAFF. CDR3 nucleotides: TGTGCCAGCACCGAAGAACCAGCGAACACTGAAGCTTTCTTT.

The CDR3 protein is CASSSPGGKGETQYF. DNA for the CDR3: TGTGCCAGCAGTTCTCCCGGCGGGAAGGGAGAGACCCAGTACTTC. V usage is TRBV6-1 and J usage is TRBJ2-5; the D gene is possibly TRBD2 (6 bases). The germline V and J ends were trimmed by 5 bases and 4 bases, with 17 bases remaining between them. The CDR3 has 15 residues. Germline V CDR1 and CDR2: MNHNS, SASEGT.

The chain couples TRBV29-1 to TRBJ1-5; possibly TRBD1 for D (5 bases). This CDR3 spans 12 amino acids. Germline values: CDR1 SQVTM, CDR2 ANQGSEA. Between the trimmed V and J ends, which lost 7 bases and 7 bases, there was a span of 14 bases. The CDR3 bases are TGCAGCGCTGGGGGAATGGGCCAGCCCCAGCATTTT. Amino acids: CSAGGMGQPQHF.

The chain combines TRBV4-3 with TRBJ1-1; no clear D gene. Germline values: CDR1 LGHNA, CDR2 YSLEER. Trimming removed 5 bases at V and 3 bases at J, with 10 bases between. The CDR3 has 13 residues. Here the CDR3 reads CASSSFIDTEAFF. The CDR3 region has the DNA TGCGCCAGCAGCTCTTTTATCGACACTGAAGCTTTCTTT.

The chain employs TRBV19 and TRBJ1-1, with no clear D. The V end was cut by 7 bases, the J end by 1 base, with 16 bases between. Germline loops: CDR1 LNHDA, CDR2 SQIVND (reference sequence). The CDR3 runs to 15 residues. CDR3 in DNA: TGTGCCAGTACCGACCTAGTCCGGCAGAACACTGAAGCTTTCTTT. It yields the protein CASTDLVRQNTEAFF.

This clone showed up just a few times. V and J are TRBV7-9 and TRBJ2-5; perhaps TRBD2 as D (7 bases). This CDR3 is built from 14 residues. Trimming took off 5 bases at V and 5 bases at J, with 15 bases between the two ends. Germline lookup yields CDR1 SEHNR and CDR2 FQNEAQ (reference sequence). The CDR3 DNA is TGTGCCAGCAGCCATTGGGGGGGCCGGGAGACCCAGTACTTC. It encodes CASSHWGGRETQYF. The full variable domain, rest sourced from reference TRBV7-9 and TRBJ2-5, is DTGVSQNPRHKITKRGQNVTFRCDPISEHNRLYWYRQTLGQGPEFLTYFQNEAQLEKSRLLSDRFSAERPKGSFSTLEIQRTEQGDSAMYLCASSHWGGRETQYFGPGTRLLVL.

This clone has just one count. This chain connects TRBV15 to TRBJ1-5, with D possibly matching TRBD1 (5 bases). The V end lost 8 bases, the J end lost 1 base, and 9 bases lay between the germline ends. This CDR3 region has 13 residues. Germline CDR1 is LNHNV and CDR2 is YYDKDF (reference sequence). DNA of the CDR3: TGTGCCACCTCGTGGGGGAGCAATCAGCCCCAGCATTTT. Residues: CATSWGSNQPQHF.

This chain links TRBV6-5 with TRBJ1-5; no firm D call. Trimming took 2 bases from V and 0 from J, leaving 5 bases between them. Germline V gene lookup returns CDR1 MNHEY and CDR2 SVGAGI. The CDR3 runs 14 residues. CDR3 nucleotides: TGTGCCAGCAGTTACGGGAATAGCAATCAGCCCCAGCATTTT. Protein sequence: CASSYGNSNQPQHF.

V is TRBV4-3 and J is TRBJ2-7, with D uncertain. This CDR3 spans 16 amino acids. Germline loops: CDR1 LGHNA, CDR2 YSLEER. The V and J ends lost 4 bases and 0 bases respectively, with 16 bases between them. This chain's CDR3 is CASSREPGPYSYEQYF. CDR3 coding DNA: TGCGCCAGCAGCCGTGAACCCGGACCCTACTCCTACGAGCAGTACTTC.

J is TRBJ2-7 and V is TRBV6-6; 7 positions match TRBD1. The CDR3 is made up of 13 amino acids. Germline V gives CDR1 MNHNY, CDR2 SVGAGI (reference sequence). V lost 4 bases, J lost 2 bases, and 2 bases stayed unmatched. The CDR3 DNA reads TGTGCCAGCAGTTTCGGGACAGCCTACGAGCAGTACTTC. As protein: CASSFGTAYEQYF.

The chain recombines TRBV7-8 with TRBJ2-1, with D tentatively TRBD1 (6 bases). The CDR3 spans 13 residues. Trimming removed 6 bases at V and 5 bases at J, with 11 bases between. In germline, CDR1 is SGHVS, CDR2 FQNEAQ. The CDR3 DNA reads TGTGCCAGCAGGTCGGGACAACACAATGAGCAGTTCTTC. Its protein product is CASRSGQHNEQFF.

This clone has only one observation. The chain combines TRBV19 with TRBJ2-3; D unresolved. Germline lookup yields CDR1 LNHDA and CDR2 SQIVND (reference sequence). The CDR3 loop spans 13 amino acids. Trimming took 8 bases from V and 1 from J, leaving 10 bases between them. The CDR3 nucleotides are TGTGCCAGTGGGAATCGGGGCACAGATACGCAGTATTTT. Protein sequence: CASGNRGTDTQYF.

The rearrangement uses TRBV15 and TRBJ1-2; D gene uncertain. V shed 0 bases and J shed 4 bases, with 6 bases lying between them. The germline V gene encodes CDR1 LNHNV and CDR2 YYDKDF (reference sequence). This CDR3 region has 13 residues. The CDR3 nucleotides read TGTGCCACCAGCAGAGATGAGGGCTATGGCTACACCTTC. Residues: CATSRDEGYGYTF.

There are a few counts of this clone. The chain has TRBV27 and TRBJ1-2; no clear D. Germline loops: CDR1 MNHEY, CDR2 SMNVEV (reference sequence). There are 13 residues in the CDR3. Trimming left V 10 bases short and J 2 bases short, with 14 bases between. CDR3 DNA: TGTGCCACTTCCGGGCCTGGGAACTATGGCTACACCTTC. Translation: CATSGPGNYGYTF.

The genes are TRBV4-2 and TRBJ2-7; D might be TRBD2 (5 bases). CDR1 and CDR2 from the germline V gene are LGHNA and YNFKEQ. V lost 8 bases and J 7 bases, leaving 12 bases between the germline ends. The CDR3 extends over 11 amino acids. CDR3 nucleotides: TGTGCCAGCCGGACTTTTAGGGAGCAGTACGTC. Amino acid sequence: CASRTFREQYV.

This clone has a single count. V usage is TRBV5-1 and J usage is TRBJ1-1; TRBD1 is a possible D gene (6 bases). The CDR3 is 16 amino acids. The germline V gene encodes CDR1 SGHRS and CDR2 YFSETQ. The V end lost 1 base, the J end lost 2 bases, and 15 bases lay between the germline ends. The CDR3 sequence is CASSLRVSGDNTEAFF. In DNA, the CDR3 is TGCGCCAGCAGCTTGAGGGTTTCAGGGGATAACACTGAAGCTTTCTTT. The entire variable domain, with the rest obtained from reference TRBV5-1 and TRBJ1-1, is as follows: KAGVTQTPRYLIKTRGQQVTLSCSPISGHRSVSWYQQTPGQGLQFLFEYFSETQRNKGNFPGRFSGRQFSNSRSEMNVSTLELGDSALYLCASSLRVSGDNTEAFFGQGTRLTVV.

This clone was seen just once. The rearrangement joins TRBV18 to TRBJ2-3; D is perhaps TRBD2 (5 bases). This CDR3 has 16 amino acids. In germline, CDR1 is KGHSH, CDR2 LQKENI. Trimming shortened V by 3 bases and J by 4 bases, and 17 bases separated the two germline ends. The CDR3 loop reads CASSPPLLARADTQYF. In DNA form, the CDR3 reads TGTGCCAGCTCACCGCCGCTTCTAGCTAGGGCAGATACGCAGTATTTT.

This chain joins TRBV9 and TRBJ1-2; tentatively, D is TRBD1 (5 bases). This CDR3 region has 18 residues. The V and J ends lost 4 bases and 3 bases respectively, with 25 bases between them. Per germline, CDR1 SGDLS and CDR2 YYNGEE. CDR3 bases: TGTGCCAGCAGCCCCCTCAGGGCGGAACTTCGACCATACTATGGCTACACCTTC. It encodes CASSPLRAELRPYYGYTF.

The chain links TRBV19 to TRBJ2-7, with TRBD2 as a possible D gene (6 bases). The CDR3 is made up of 14 amino acids. V was clipped by 1 base and J by 1 base, with 8 bases between them. The V gene's germline CDR1 is LNHDA and CDR2 SQIVND (reference sequence). The CDR3 here is CASSIVGGSYEQYF. For the CDR3, the DNA is TGTGCCAGTAGTATAGTCGGGGGATCCTACGAGCAGTACTTC.

This sequence joins TRBV30 and TRBJ2-3, with D perhaps TRBD2 (5 bases). The CDR3 has 15 residues. V was pared by 3 bases and J by 2 bases, with 15 bases between. CDR1 is GTSNPN, CDR2 SVGIG, per germline (reference sequence). CDR3 region: CAWSVGTGNTDTQYF. DNA of the CDR3: TGTGCCTGGAGCGTCGGCACGGGGAACACAGATACGCAGTATTTT. The variable domain in full, with the rest retrieved from reference TRBV30 and TRBJ2-3, is SQTIHQWPATLVQPVGSPLSLECTVEGTSNPNLYWYRQAAGRGLQLLFYSVGIGQISSEVPQNLSASRPQDRQFILSSKKLLLSDSGFYLCAWSVGTGNTDTQYFGPGTRLTVL.

This chain links TRBV11-2 with TRBJ1-2; D call uncertain. This CDR3 contains 14 residues. V was pared by 0 bases and J by 1 base, with 6 bases between. Germline CDR1 reads SGHAT; CDR2 reads FQNNGV. CDR3 residues: CASSLDGFNYGYTF. CDR3 coding DNA: TGTGCCAGCAGCTTAGATGGCTTTAACTATGGCTACACCTTC. The whole variable domain, remainder taken from reference TRBV11-2 and TRBJ1-2, is EAGVAQSPRYKIIEKRQSVAFWCNPISGHATLYWYQQILGQGPKLLIQFQNNGVVDDSQLPKDRFSAERLKGVDSTLKIQPAKLEDSAVYLCASSLDGFNYGYTFGSGTRLTVV.

This clone was observed a few times. V and J are TRBV6-1 and TRBJ2-7; no definite D call. This CDR3 region has 13 residues. V lost 0 bases, J lost 7 bases, and 10 bases lay in between. Germline V lookup: CDR1 MNHNS, CDR2 SASEGT. CDR3 amino acids: CASSEARAWEQYV. The CDR3 region has the DNA TGTGCCAGCAGTGAAGCAAGGGCGTGGGAGCAGTACGTC.

This clone was detected a few times. The chain joins TRBV11-2 to TRBJ2-3; 10 nucleotides line up with TRBD1. Trimming cost V 1 base and J 3 bases; bases outside gene matches: 1. The CDR3 sequence is 15 residues long. CDR1 and CDR2 from the germline V gene are SGHAT and FQNNGV. The CDR3 DNA is TGTGCCAGCAGCTTAGGGGGACAGGGGACAGATACGCAGTATTTT. Translation gives CASSLGGQGTDTQYF.

The chain carries TRBV5-1 and TRBJ2-3; possibly TRBD2 for D (6 bases). CDR1 is SGHRS and CDR2 is YFSETQ in the germline V gene. The CDR3 is 16 residues long. Trimming pared 6 bases from V and 0 bases from J, leaving 17 bases between. The CDR3, as DNA: TGCGCCAGCATAATAGGAGGCGGGACTAGCACAGATACGCAGTATTTT. Translated: CASIIGGGTSTDTQYF.

The chain carries TRBV5-1 and TRBJ2-2; TRBD1 matches 7 bases. V lost 3 bases, J lost 4 bases, and 6 bases stayed unmatched. Germline CDR1 reads SGHRS; CDR2 reads YFSETQ. The CDR3 consists of 15 residues. The DNA for the CDR3 is TGCGCCAGCAGCTGGGACAGTCCGGGCACCGGGGAGCTGTTTTTT. Its protein is CASSWDSPGTGELFF. The whole variable domain, filled in from reference TRBV5-1 and TRBJ2-2, reads KAGVTQTPRYLIKTRGQQVTLSCSPISGHRSVSWYQQTPGQGLQFLFEYFSETQRNKGNFPGRFSGRQFSNSRSEMNVSTLELGDSALYLCASSWDSPGTGELFFGEGSRLTVL.

V and J are TRBV14 and TRBJ2-1; TRBD2 matches 7 bases. After removal of 5 bases from V and 4 bases from J, the junction contained 8 bases not matched to a gene. The CDR3 consists of 15 residues. Germline V gene sequence: CDR1 SGHDN, CDR2 FVKESK. CDR3 nucleotides: TGTGCCAGCAGCTCGTTGCTAGCGGATTACAATGAGCAGTTCTTC. It yields the protein CASSSLLADYNEQFF.

This chain joins TRBV5-4 and TRBJ2-7; D is possibly TRBD2 (6 bases). Trimming removed 1 base at V and 4 bases at J, with 18 bases between. The CDR3 length is 16 residues. Germline loops: CDR1 SGHNT, CDR2 YYREEE (reference sequence). Here the CDR3 DNA reads TGTGCCAGCAGCTTGTTTGGCGGGGCTGGGAGTTACGAGCAGTACTTC. It is translated as CASSLFGGAGSYEQYF.

The genes are TRBV7-3 and TRBJ2-2; 9 bases are shared with TRBD1. The J segment lost 1 base and the V segment lost 1 base, leaving 7 bases of the junction unmatched. CDR3 length: 18 amino acids. Germline assignment: CDR1 SGHTA and CDR2 FQGTGA. CDR3 in amino acids: CASSLKRGTGRNTGELFF. The CDR3 DNA reads TGTGCCAGCAGCTTAAAACGGGGGACAGGGAGGAACACCGGGGAGCTGTTTTTT.

The rearrangement links TRBV15 to TRBJ2-1, with TRBD2 matching over 9 bases. The CDR3 covers 15 residues. Germline V gives CDR1 LNHNV, CDR2 YYDKDF (reference sequence). J gave up 6 bases and V 8 bases, and 11 bases lay outside the gene matches. CDR3 sequence: CATGPGGRDLNEQFF. CDR3 DNA sequence: TGTGCCACCGGCCCGGGCGGGAGGGATCTCAATGAGCAGTTCTTC.

This chain uses TRBV27 with TRBJ2-1; the D gene is possibly TRBD1 (5 bases). Trimming cost V 6 bases and J 0 bases, with 15 bases left between them. The CDR3 length is 16 residues. Germline V gene data show CDR1 as MNHEY and CDR2 as SMNVEV (reference sequence). CDR3 nucleotide sequence: TGTGCCAGCAGGGGGCTACAGCGCGTCTCCTACAATGAGCAGTTCTTC. This gives the protein CASRGLQRVSYNEQFF.